One sample yielded the 16 T cell receptor beta chains listed below, sequenced in a study of blood T cell repertoires in COVID-19. Assay used: immunoSEQ multiplex PCR; TCRdb lists only in-frame clones, some missing. The sample yields about 170,000 clones, around 84% seen once. The sequenced sample consisted of peripheral blood. These TCRs come from a woman between 70 and 85 years old with COVID-19, enrolled during active disease.

The chain carries TRBV2 and TRBJ1-1; 7 bases are shared with TRBD1. Per germline, CDR1 SNHLY and CDR2 FYNNEI. The CDR3 runs 12 residues. Trimming removed 3 bases from V and 12 bases from J; junction bases left unmatched: 7. The CDR3 region has the DNA TGTGCCAGCAGTGATAACAGGGGTGGGACTTTCTTT. The encoded protein is CASSDNRGGTFF.

V gene TRBV5-4 combines with J gene TRBJ1-3; perhaps TRBD1 as D (5 bases). V shed 7 bases and J shed 0 bases, with 14 bases lying between them. Germline CDR1 SGHNT, CDR2 YYREEE (reference sequence). The CDR3 length is 15 residues. The CDR3 reads CASEPGGGSGNTIYF. Here the CDR3 DNA reads TGTGCCAGCGAACCGGGCGGGGGCTCTGGAAACACCATATATTTT. The whole variable domain, remainder taken from reference TRBV5-4 and TRBJ1-3, is ETGVTQSPTHLIKTRGQQVTLRCSSQSGHNTVSWYQQALGQGPQFIFQYYREEENGRGNFPPRFSGLQFPNYSSELNVNALELDDSALYLCASEPGGGSGNTIYFGEGSWLTVV.

This clone was seen a single time. Here the CDR3 reads CAIRTGGDTIYF. The CDR3 coding sequence is TGTGCCATCAGAACAGGGGGTGACACCATATATTTT. The V call is TRBV10-3, the J call TRBJ1-3, with 8 positions matching TRBD1. J lost 8 bases, V lost 6 bases, and 3 bases had no gene match. CDR1 is ENHRY, CDR2 SYGVKD, per germline. The CDR3 extends over 12 amino acids.

The chain is built from TRBV5-1 and TRBJ2-2; D is perhaps TRBD2 (6 bases). Germline CDR1 is SGHRS and CDR2 is YFSETQ. There are 14 residues in the CDR3. Deletions cut 5 bases from V and 5 bases from J, with 13 bases between. The CDR3 is CASRPGDLTGELFF. As DNA, the CDR3 is TGCGCCAGCAGGCCGGGAGACCTGACCGGGGAGCTGTTTTTT.

This rearrangement joins TRBV12-3 or TRBV12-4 to TRBJ1-2, with D perhaps TRBD1 (6 bases). Trimming shortened V by 5 bases and J by 6 bases, and 13 bases separated the two germline ends. The CDR3 covers 13 residues. CDR3 DNA sequence: TGTGCCAGCAGTACTCGGGGGGGGCATGGCTACACCTTC. It yields the protein CASSTRGGHGYTF.

The chain has TRBV30 and TRBJ1-5; D is unresolved. The CDR3 is 13 amino acids. Germline V gene sequence: CDR1 GTSNPN, CDR2 SVGIG (reference sequence). Trimming removed 4 bases at V and 4 bases at J, with 11 bases between. The CDR3 here is CAWKGGLNQPQHF. The CDR3 bases are TGTGCCTGGAAGGGCGGGCTGAATCAGCCCCAGCATTTT. The variable domain in full, with the rest retrieved from reference TRBV30 and TRBJ1-5, is SQTIHQWPATLVQPVGSPLSLECTVEGTSNPNLYWYRQAAGRGLQLLFYSVGIGQISSEVPQNLSASRPQDRQFILSSKKLLLSDSGFYLCAWKGGLNQPQHFGDGTRLSIL.

The table lists this clone with a few counts. The chain is built from TRBV27 and TRBJ2-6; D may be TRBD1 (6 bases). CDR1 is MNHEY, CDR2 SMNVEV, per germline (reference sequence). The CDR3 extends over 17 amino acids. V was clipped by 5 bases and J by 0 bases, with 14 bases between them. As DNA, the CDR3 is TGTGCCAGCAGTCCTGACAGGATGATCTCTGGGGCCAACGTCCTGACTTTC. Amino acids: CASSPDRMISGANVLTF.

The chain joins TRBV9 to TRBJ2-2; 7 nucleotides align to TRBD2. V shed 5 bases, J shed 3 bases, and the junction held 10 bases outside the gene matches. The CDR3 is made up of 16 amino acids. Germline lookup yields CDR1 SGDLS and CDR2 YYNGEE. CDR3 DNA: TGTGCCAGCAGGGGAGGGCGAGGGAAGGACACCGGGGAGCTGTTTTTT. It translates to CASRGGRGKDTGELFF.

The chain's CDR3 is CASSPGFSPLHF. As DNA, the CDR3 is TGTGCCAGCTCCCCAGGGTTTTCACCCCTCCACTTT. This chain connects TRBV6-6 to TRBJ1-6; perhaps TRBD1 as D (5 bases). CDR1 and CDR2 (germline): MNHNY, SVGAGI (reference sequence). Trimming stripped 8 bases from V and 9 bases from J, with 11 bases between. This CDR3 is 12 amino acids long.

This clone came up a few times. The V call is TRBV23-1, the J call TRBJ2-7; perhaps TRBD1 as D (6 bases). TRBV23-1 is an ORF, with its function uncertain. V was clipped by 0 bases and J by 5 bases, with 14 bases between them. This CDR3 has 15 amino acids. The CDR3 DNA reads as TGCGCCAGCAGTCAATCGCGGCAGGGGAAGAACGAGCAGTACTTC. This sequence encodes CASSQSRQGKNEQYF.

The rearrangement joins TRBV5-1 to TRBJ2-3, with D possibly being TRBD1 (5 bases). CDR1 is SGHRS, CDR2 YFSETQ, per germline. The CDR3 sequence is 16 residues long. The V and J ends lost 7 bases and 1 base respectively, with 19 bases between them. The CDR3 protein is CASGPYLRGGTDTQYF. The CDR3 DNA follows: TGCGCCAGCGGGCCCTACCTTAGGGGTGGCACAGATACGCAGTATTTT.

This clone turned up a few times. The chain uses TRBV28 and TRBJ2-7; TRBD1 might be the D (6 bases). Trimming left V 1 base short and J 3 bases short, with 10 bases between. CDR1 MDHEN and CDR2 SYDVKM come from the germline V gene. The CDR3 spans 14 residues. The CDR3 bases are TGTGCCAGCAGTTTATCACGGGACAACTACGAGCAGTACGTC. Amino acids: CASSLSRDNYEQYV.

This clone was seen a single time. DNA of the CDR3: TGTGCCAGCAGTTTAATCGGCACAGATACGCAGTATTTT. Its protein product is CASSLIGTDTQYF. V and J are TRBV27 and TRBJ2-3; D is undetermined. Trimming removed 2 bases at V and 1 base at J, with 4 bases between. Germline V gene lookup returns CDR1 MNHEY and CDR2 SMNVEV (reference sequence). The length of the CDR3 is 13 residues.

The rearrangement joins TRBV24-1 to TRBJ2-5; 8 nucleotides agree with TRBD1. V was pared by 3 bases and J by 1 base, with 6 bases of the junction left unmatched. Germline CDR1 and CDR2: KGHDR and SFDVKD. The CDR3 has 16 residues. The CDR3 bases are TGTGCCACCAGTGATCAAGGGGACAGGAGCCAAGAGACCCAGTACTTC. Protein sequence: CATSDQGDRSQETQYF.

The chain joins TRBV2 to TRBJ2-5; 8 bases fit TRBD1. CDR3 size: 16 residues. CDR1 and CDR2 (germline): SNHLY, FYNNEI. V shed 2 bases and J 5 bases; nucleotides not matched to a gene: 10. CDR3 protein: CASSERDRSPRETQYF. The CDR3 DNA reads as TGTGCCAGCAGTGAACGGGACAGGAGCCCGAGGGAGACCCAGTACTTC. The variable domain in full, with the rest retrieved from reference TRBV2 and TRBJ2-5, is EPEVTQTPSHQVTQMGQEVILRCVPISNHLYFYWYRQILGQKVEFLVSFYNNEISEKSEIFDDQFSVERPDGSNFTLKIRSTKLEDSAMYFCASSERDRSPRETQYFGPGTRLLVL.

This chain uses TRBV5-6 with TRBJ1-1; a weak D match, TRBD1 (5 bases). This CDR3 comprises 14 residues. CDR1 and CDR2 (germline): SGHDT, YYEEEE. V was shortened by 0 bases and J by 14 bases, with 20 bases between the two germline ends. CDR3: CASSLDRGAGRGFF. DNA for the CDR3: TGTGCCAGCAGCTTGGATCGAGGGGCAGGCCGGGGGTTCTTT.